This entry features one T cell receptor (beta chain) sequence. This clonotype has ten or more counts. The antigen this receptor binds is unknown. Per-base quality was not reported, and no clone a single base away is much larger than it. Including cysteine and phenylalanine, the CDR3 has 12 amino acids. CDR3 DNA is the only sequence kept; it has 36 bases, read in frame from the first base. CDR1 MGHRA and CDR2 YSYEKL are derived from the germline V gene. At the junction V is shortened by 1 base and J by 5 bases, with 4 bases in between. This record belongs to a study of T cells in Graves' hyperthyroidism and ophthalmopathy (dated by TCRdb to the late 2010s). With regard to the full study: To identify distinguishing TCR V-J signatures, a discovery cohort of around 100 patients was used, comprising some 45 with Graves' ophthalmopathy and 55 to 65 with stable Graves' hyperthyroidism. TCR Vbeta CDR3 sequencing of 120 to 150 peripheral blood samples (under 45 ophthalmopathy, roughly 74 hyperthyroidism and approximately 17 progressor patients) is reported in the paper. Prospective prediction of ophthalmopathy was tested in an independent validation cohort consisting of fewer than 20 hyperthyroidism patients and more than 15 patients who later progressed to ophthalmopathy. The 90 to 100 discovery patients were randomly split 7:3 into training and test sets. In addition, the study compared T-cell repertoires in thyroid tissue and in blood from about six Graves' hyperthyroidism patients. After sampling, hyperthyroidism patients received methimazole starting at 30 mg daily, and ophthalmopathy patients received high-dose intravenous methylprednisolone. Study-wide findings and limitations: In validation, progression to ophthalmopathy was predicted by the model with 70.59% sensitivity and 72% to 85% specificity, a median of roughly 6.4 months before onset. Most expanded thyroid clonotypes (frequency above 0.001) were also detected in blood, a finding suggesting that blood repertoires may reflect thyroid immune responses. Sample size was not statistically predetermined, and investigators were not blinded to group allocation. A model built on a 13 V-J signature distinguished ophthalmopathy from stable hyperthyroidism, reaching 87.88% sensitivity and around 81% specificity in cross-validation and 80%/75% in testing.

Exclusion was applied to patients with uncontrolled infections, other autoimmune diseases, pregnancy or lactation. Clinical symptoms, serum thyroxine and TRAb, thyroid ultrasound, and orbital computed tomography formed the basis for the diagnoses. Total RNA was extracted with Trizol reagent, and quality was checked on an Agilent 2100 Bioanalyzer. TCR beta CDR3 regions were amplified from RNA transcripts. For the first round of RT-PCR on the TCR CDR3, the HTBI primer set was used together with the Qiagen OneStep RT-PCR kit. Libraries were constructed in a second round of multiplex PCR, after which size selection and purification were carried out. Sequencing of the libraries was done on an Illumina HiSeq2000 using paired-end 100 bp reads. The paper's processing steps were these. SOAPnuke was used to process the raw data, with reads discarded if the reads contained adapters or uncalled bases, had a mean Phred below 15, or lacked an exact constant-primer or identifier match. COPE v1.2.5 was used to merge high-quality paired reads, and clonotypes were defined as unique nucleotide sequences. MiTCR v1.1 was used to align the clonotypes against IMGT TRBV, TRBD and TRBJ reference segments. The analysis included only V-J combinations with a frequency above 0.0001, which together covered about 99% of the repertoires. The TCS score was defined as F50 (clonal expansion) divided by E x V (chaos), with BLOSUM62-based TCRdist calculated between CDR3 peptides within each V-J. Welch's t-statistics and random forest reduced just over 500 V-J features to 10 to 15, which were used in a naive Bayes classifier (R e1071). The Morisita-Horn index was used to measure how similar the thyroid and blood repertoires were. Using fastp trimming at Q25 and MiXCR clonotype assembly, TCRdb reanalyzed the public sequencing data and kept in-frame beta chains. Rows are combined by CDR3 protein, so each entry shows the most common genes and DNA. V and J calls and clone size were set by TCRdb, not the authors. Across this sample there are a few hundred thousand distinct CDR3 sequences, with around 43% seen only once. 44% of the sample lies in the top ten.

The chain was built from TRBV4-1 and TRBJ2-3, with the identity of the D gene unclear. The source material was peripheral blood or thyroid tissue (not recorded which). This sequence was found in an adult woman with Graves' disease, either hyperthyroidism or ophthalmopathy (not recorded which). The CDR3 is CASSQVQDTQYF. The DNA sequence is TGCGCCAGCAGCCAAGTGCAAGATACGCAGTATTTT.